This TCR beta chain came from a study of cytomegalovirus exposure and HLA in healthy donors. Points from the study as a whole: In vitro assays verified that a few CMV-associated chains recognized CMV antigens specifically. It was 150 to 200 TCR beta chains that were listed as cytomegalovirus-associated.

The repertoire was sequenced with immunoSEQ multiplex PCR; TCRdb's copy has only in-frame clones and lacks some. This sample has tens of thousands of clones, with over 95% found just once. Donors were drawn from the 120-subject validation cohort, separate from the approximately 620-subject first cohort. With regard to this clone: No antigen is known for it.

The TCR was taken from a woman aged 18-30 years in good health and CMV-seropositive. The sample consisted of PBMCs.

The CDR3 protein is CASRTSGSPDTQYF. CDR3 DNA: TGCGCCAGCAGGACTAGCGGGAGTCCAGATACGCAGTATTTT. This chain links TRBV4-1 with TRBJ2-3; 12 nucleotides match TRBD2. This CDR3 comprises 14 residues. The ends lost 6 bases at V and 4 bases at J; junction bases unmatched: 2. Germline loops: CDR1 MGHRA, CDR2 YSYEKL.